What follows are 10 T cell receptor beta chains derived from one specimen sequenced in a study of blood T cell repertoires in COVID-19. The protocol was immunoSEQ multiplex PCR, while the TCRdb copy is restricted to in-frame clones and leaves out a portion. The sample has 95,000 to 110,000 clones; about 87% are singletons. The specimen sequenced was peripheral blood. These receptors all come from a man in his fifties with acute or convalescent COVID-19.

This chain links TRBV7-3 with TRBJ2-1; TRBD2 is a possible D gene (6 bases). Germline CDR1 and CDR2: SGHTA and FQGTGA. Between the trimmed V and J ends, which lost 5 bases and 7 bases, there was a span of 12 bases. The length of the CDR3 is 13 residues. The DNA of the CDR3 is TGTGCCAGCAGCGTAAGACGGGGGAATGAGCAGTTCTTC. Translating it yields CASSVRRGNEQFF. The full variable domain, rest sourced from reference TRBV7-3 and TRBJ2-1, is GAGVSQTPSNKVTEKGKYVELRCDPISGHTALYWYRQSLGQGPEFLIYFQGTGAADDSGLPNDRFFAVRPEGSVSTLKIQRTERGDSAVYLCASSVRRGNEQFFGPGTRLTVL.

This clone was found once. The CDR3 sequence: CASSFSGTGGPNTEAFF. The CDR3 nucleotides read TGTGCCAGCAGCTTCTCCGGGACAGGGGGCCCGAACACTGAAGCTTTCTTT. The rearrangement joins TRBV7-9 to TRBJ1-1; 12 bases line up with TRBD1. V trimming: 3 bases; J trimming: 1 base; junction bases outside the gene matches: 6. Germline V lookup: CDR1 SEHNR, CDR2 FQNEAQ (reference sequence). The CDR3 covers 17 residues.

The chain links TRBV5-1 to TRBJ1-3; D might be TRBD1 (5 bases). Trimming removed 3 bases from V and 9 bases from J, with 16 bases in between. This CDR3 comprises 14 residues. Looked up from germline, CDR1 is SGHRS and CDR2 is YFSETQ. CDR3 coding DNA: TGCGCCAGCAGCTCGGAACCGGAAGGGGTCACCATATATTTT. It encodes CASSSEPEGVTIYF.

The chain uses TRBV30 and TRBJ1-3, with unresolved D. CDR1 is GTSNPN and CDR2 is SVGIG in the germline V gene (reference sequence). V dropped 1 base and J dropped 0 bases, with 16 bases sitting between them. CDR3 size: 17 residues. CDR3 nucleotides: TGTGCCTGGAGTGCGTGGGGAGCGGAGTACTCTGGAAACACCATATATTTT. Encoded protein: CAWSAWGAEYSGNTIYF.

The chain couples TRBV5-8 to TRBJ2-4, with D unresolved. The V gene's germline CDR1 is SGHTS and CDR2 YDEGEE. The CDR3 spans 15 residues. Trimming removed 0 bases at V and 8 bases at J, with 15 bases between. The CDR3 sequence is CASSLVRPQRHIQYF. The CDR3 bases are TGTGCCAGCAGCTTGGTTCGGCCGCAGAGGCACATTCAGTACTTC.

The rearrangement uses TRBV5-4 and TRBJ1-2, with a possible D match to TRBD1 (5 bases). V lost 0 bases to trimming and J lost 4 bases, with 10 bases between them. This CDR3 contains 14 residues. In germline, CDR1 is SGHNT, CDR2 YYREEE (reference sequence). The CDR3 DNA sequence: TGTGCCAGCAGCTTGGACAGGACAAGCTATGGCTACACCTTC. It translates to CASSLDRTSYGYTF. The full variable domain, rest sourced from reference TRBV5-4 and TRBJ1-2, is ETGVTQSPTHLIKTRGQQVTLRCSSQSGHNTVSWYQQALGQGPQFIFQYYREEENGRGNFPPRFSGLQFPNYSSELNVNALELDDSALYLCASSLDRTSYGYTFGSGTRLTVV.

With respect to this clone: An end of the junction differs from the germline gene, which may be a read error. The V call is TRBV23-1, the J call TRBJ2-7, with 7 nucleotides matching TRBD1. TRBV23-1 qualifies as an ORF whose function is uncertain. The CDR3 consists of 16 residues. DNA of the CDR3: TGCGCCAGCAGTCGGAACCGGGACAGCCCGTCCTTCGAGCAGTACTTC. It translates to CASSRNRDSPSFEQYF.

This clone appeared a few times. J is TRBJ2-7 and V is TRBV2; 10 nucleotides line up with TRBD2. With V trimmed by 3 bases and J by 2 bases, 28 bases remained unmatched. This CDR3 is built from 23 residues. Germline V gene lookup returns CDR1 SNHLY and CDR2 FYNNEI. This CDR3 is CASSDGGDRPERLAGLGAYEQYF. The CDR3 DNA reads TGTGCCAGCAGTGATGGGGGGGACAGGCCGGAGAGACTAGCGGGCCTGGGGGCCTACGAGCAGTACTTC.

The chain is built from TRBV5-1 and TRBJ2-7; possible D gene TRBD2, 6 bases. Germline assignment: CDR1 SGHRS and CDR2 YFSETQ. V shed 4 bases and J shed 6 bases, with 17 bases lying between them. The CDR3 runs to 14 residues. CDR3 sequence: CASSVSGDRGEQYF. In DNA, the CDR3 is TGCGCCAGCAGCGTGTCGGGGGACCGTGGCGAGCAGTACTTC.

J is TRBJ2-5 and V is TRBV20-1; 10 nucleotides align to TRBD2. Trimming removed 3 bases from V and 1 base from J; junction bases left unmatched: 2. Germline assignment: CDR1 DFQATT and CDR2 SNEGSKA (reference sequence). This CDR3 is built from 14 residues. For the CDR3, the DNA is TGCAGTGCTAGTACTAGCGGGATCCAAGAGACCCAGTACTTC. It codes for CSASTSGIQETQYF.